Listed below are T cell receptor beta chains from one sample, sequenced in a study of PD-1 blockade in classical Hodgkin lymphoma. Sequencing was performed with immunoSEQ multiplex PCR; in TCRdb, only in-frame clones are kept and a portion is missing. The sample includes roughly 8,000 clones, about nine tenths of them seen just once. The specimen comprised CD4+ T cells from blood, sampled at baseline. These receptors came from a human donor with classical Hodgkin lymphoma. The CDR3 runs from the conserved cysteine through the conserved F or W. The D gene is left open where the match is weak. Size tells how often a clone was seen (once, few, many) or the class of an expanded clone, and some rows leave it out.

v_call	d_call	j_call	clone_size	cdr3_aa	cdr3_nt
TRBV7-2	NA	TRBJ1-2	NA	CASSLAPGLGYTF	TGTGCCAGCAGCTTAGCTCCAGGGTTGGGCTACACCTTC
TRBV6-5	NA	TRBJ2-5	NA	CASTPAGQETQYF	TGTGCCAGCACCCCTGCGGGGCAAGAGACCCAGTACTTC
TRBV9	TRBD2	TRBJ2-5	NA	CASSVGGAEETQYF	TGTGCCAGCAGCGTCGGGGGGGCCGAGGAGACCCAGTACTTC
TRBV7-8	TRBD2	TRBJ2-2	NA	CASSFYERLAVTGELFF	TGTGCCAGCAGCTTCTATGAGAGACTAGCGGTTACCGGGGAGCTGTTTTTT
TRBV7-6	TRBD2	TRBJ2-3	NA	CASKGLAGGTDTQYF	TGTGCCAGCAAAGGACTAGCGGGGGGCACAGATACGCAGTATTTT
TRBV18	NA	TRBJ2-6	NA	CASSPNLAGANVLTF	TGTGCCAGCTCACCCAATCTCGCTGGGGCCAACGTCCTGACTTTC
TRBV7-2	NA	TRBJ2-7	NA	CASSFLIKSSYEQYF	TGTGCCAGCAGCTTCCTCATAAAGAGCTCCTACGAGCAGTACTTC
TRBV2	NA	TRBJ2-1	NA	CASSDNSNEQFF	TGTGCCAGCAGTGACAACTCCAATGAGCAGTTCTTC
TRBV27	NA	TRBJ2-2	NA	CASSLDRSLTGELFF	TGTGCCAGCAGTTTAGACAGGTCTTTGACCGGGGAGCTGTTTTTT
TRBV5-1	TRBD2	TRBJ2-3	NA	CASSFPGGDTQYF	TGCGCCAGCAGCTTCCCGGGGGGAGATACGCAGTATTTT
TRBV28	NA	TRBJ2-1	NA	CASTSAGTPNSYNEQFF	TGTGCCAGCACCTCCGCCGGGACCCCCAACTCCTACAATGAGCAGTTCTTC
TRBV5-4	TRBD2	TRBJ2-7	NA	CASSRTSGSSYEQYF	TGTGCCAGCAGCCGGACTAGCGGGAGCTCCTACGAGCAGTACTTC
TRBV20-1	NA	TRBJ1-2	NA	CSARGPDGYTF	TGCAGTGCTAGAGGGCCCGATGGCTACACCTTC
TRBV5-4	NA	TRBJ1-2	NA	CASSQQGRYGYTF	TGTGCCAGCAGCCAACAGGGTCGCTATGGCTACACCTTC
TRBV27	TRBD1	TRBJ2-5	NA	CASTPRQGPQETQYF	TGTGCCAGCACTCCTCGACAGGGCCCCCAAGAGACCCAGTACTTC
TRBV9	TRBD2	TRBJ2-3	NA	CASSVVSGGRTDTQYF	TGTGCCAGCAGCGTAGTAAGCGGGGGCCGCACAGATACGCAGTATTTT
TRBV4-2	NA	TRBJ2-5	NA	CASSQDRGVGTQYF	TGTGCCAGCAGCCAAGATCGCGGGGTTGGGACCCAGTACTTC
TRBV19	TRBD1	TRBJ1-1	NA	CASRLGQAEAFF	TGTGCCAGTAGGTTAGGACAGGCTGAAGCTTTCTTT
TRBV6-5	NA	TRBJ2-2	NA	CASSYSGGWGGELFF	TGTGCCAGCAGTTACTCTGGGGGATGGGGCGGGGAGCTGTTTTTT
TRBV5-4	NA	TRBJ2-7	NA	CASSRTETTYEQYF	TGTGCCAGCAGCCGGACAGAGACTACCTACGAGCAGTACTTC
TRBV5-1	TRBD1	TRBJ2-5	few	CASSATGPETQYF	TGCGCCAGCAGCGCGACAGGGCCCGAGACCCAGTACTTC
TRBV7-2	TRBD1	TRBJ2-5	NA	CASSTQGGQGQTQYF	TGTGCCAGCAGCACCCAGGGGGGACAGGGGCAGACCCAGTACTTC
TRBV5-1	NA	TRBJ2-1	once	CASSREGGQNNEQFF	TGCGCCAGCAGCAGGGAGGGGGGACAGAACAATGAGCAGTTCTTC
TRBV28	TRBD2	TRBJ2-2	NA	CASSRTSVNTGELFF	TGTGCCAGCAGTCGTACTAGCGTCAACACCGGGGAGCTGTTTTTT
TRBV27	NA	TRBJ2-4	NA	CASSAAVFPYIQYF	TGTGCCAGCAGTGCTGCCGTGTTTCCTTACATTCAGTACTTC
TRBV9	NA	TRBJ1-1	NA	CASSVWGTVNTEAFF	TGTGCCAGCAGCGTATGGGGGACGGTAAACACTGAAGCTTTCTTT
TRBV30	NA	TRBJ2-2	NA	CAWNVDYRNTGELFF	TGTGCCTGGAACGTCGATTATCGGAACACCGGGGAGCTGTTTTTT
TRBV4-1	NA	TRBJ2-5	NA	CASSQRRRGETQYF	TGCGCCAGCAGCCAGCGGCGAAGGGGAGAGACCCAGTACTTC
TRBV9	NA	TRBJ2-7	NA	CASSVDSDEQYF	TGTGCCAGCAGCGTAGACTCCGACGAGCAGTACTTC
TRBV10-3	NA	TRBJ2-2	NA	CAISESNRIGTGELFF	TGTGCCATCAGTGAGTCGAACAGGATCGGCACCGGGGAGCTGTTTTTT
TRBV5-1	TRBD1	TRBJ1-6	NA	CASSLTRGYNSPLHF	TGCGCCAGCAGCCTGACCAGGGGGTATAATTCACCCCTCCACTTT
TRBV27	NA	TRBJ2-5	NA	CASSLSSGLGETQYF	TGTGCCAGCAGTTTATCGTCCGGTCTAGGAGAGACCCAGTACTTC
TRBV11-1	NA	TRBJ2-1	once	CASSLGIGKVDEQFF	TGTGCCAGCAGCTTAGGTATAGGGAAGGTGGATGAGCAGTTCTTC
TRBV13	TRBD1	TRBJ2-6	NA	CASSRGQGLVLTGANVLTF	TGTGCCAGCAGCAGGGGACAGGGACTCGTCCTTACCGGGGCCAACGTCCTGACTTTC
TRBV5-1	TRBD1	TRBJ2-7	once	CASSIGQGGNEQYF	TGCGCCAGCAGCATAGGACAGGGGGGTAACGAGCAGTACTTC
TRBV4-1	NA	TRBJ1-2	NA	CASSRGLRVPDGYTF	TGCGCCAGCAGCCGGGGACTCAGGGTCCCCGATGGCTACACCTTC
TRBV6-5	NA	TRBJ2-2	NA	CASSYPGLGELFF	TGTGCCAGCAGTTACCCGGGACTCGGGGAGCTGTTTTTT
TRBV5-4	NA	TRBJ2-5	NA	CASSSGIQETQYF	TGTGCCAGCAGCTCCGGGATTCAAGAGACCCAGTACTTC
TRBV5-1	TRBD1	TRBJ1-2	NA	CASSLAEGGFYGYTF	TGCGCCAGCAGCTTGGCCGAAGGGGGCTTCTATGGCTACACCTTC
TRBV2	TRBD1	TRBJ1-2	NA	CASGWDRGSLYGYTF	TGTGCCAGCGGTTGGGACAGGGGGTCCCTCTATGGCTACACCTTC
TRBV7-8	TRBD1	TRBJ2-7	NA	CASSVWTGRSSGQYF	TGTGCCAGCAGCGTCTGGACAGGCCGCTCCTCTGGGCAGTACTTC
TRBV6-5	NA	TRBJ2-7	NA	CASKQDYSSYEQYF	TGTGCCAGCAAACAGGACTACAGCTCCTACGAGCAGTACTTC
TRBV10-3	NA	TRBJ2-5	NA	CAISELGSGETQYF	TGTGCCATCAGTGAGTTAGGGTCCGGCGAGACCCAGTACTTC
TRBV5-1	TRBD2	TRBJ2-1	NA	CASSFRTSGGAQYNEQFF	TGCGCCAGCAGCTTCAGGACTAGCGGGGGGGCCCAATACAATGAGCAGTTCTTC
TRBV7-9	NA	TRBJ2-7	NA	CASSLNSISYEQYF	TGTGCCAGCAGCTTAAACAGTATCTCCTACGAGCAGTACTTC
TRBV10-3	TRBD1	TRBJ1-1	NA	CAIRTTGAAPEAFF	TGTGCCATCAGAACGACAGGGGCGGCCCCTGAAGCTTTCTTT
TRBV18	TRBD1	TRBJ2-7	NA	CASSPPSRGGEPDF	TGTGCCAGCTCACCACCGAGTCGAGGGGGCGAGCCCGACTTC
TRBV7-2	TRBD2	TRBJ2-1	NA	CASSRPGTSGGYEQFF	TGTGCCAGCAGCCGTCCCGGGACTAGCGGGGGTTATGAGCAGTTCTTC
TRBV5-1	TRBD2	TRBJ2-2	NA	CASSKDAGGPWKTGELFF	TGCGCCAGCAGTAAGGACGCGGGAGGGCCTTGGAAGACCGGGGAGCTGTTTTTT
TRBV28	NA	TRBJ2-7	few	CASSFQNYEQYF	TGTGCCAGCAGTTTTCAAAACTACGAGCAGTACTTC
TRBV7-5	NA	TRBJ2-1	NA	CVRSTRNEQFF	TGTGTCAGAAGTACTCGGAATGAGCAGTTCTTC